This note documents a single T cell receptor (beta chain) sequence. The antigen remains undetermined. Sequencing used immunoSEQ multiplex PCR; TCRdb keeps in-frame clones, though not all of them. Seen here are approximately 300,000 clones, about 77% observed once, and the top ten hold roughly 6.3%. This sample is part of a study of cytotoxic CD8 clonotypes in ibrutinib-treated CLL. Study details: Researchers reported 11 relapsed/refractory and fewer than 16 treatment-naive patients, 17 of them IGHV unmutated. After a median of about six years, 14 patients stayed remitted and 12 progressed; responses had been partial in approximately 24 and complete in 2. Median treatment time before response sampling was approximately 11 months, range 6 to 36.

CDR1 LGHNA and CDR2 YNFKEQ come from the germline V gene. This CDR3 is built from 14 residues. V lost 2 bases to trimming and J lost 7 bases, with 15 bases between them. Study findings and constraints: Clonality rose at ibrutinib response, held steady in sustained remission, and fell toward baseline at progression.

This receptor was identified in a human donor with chronic lymphocytic leukemia. V usage is TRBV4-2 and J usage is TRBJ2-7, with unresolved D. Here the sequenced sample was PBMCs, taken before ibrutinib treatment. CDR3 nucleotides: TGTGCCAGCAGCCAAACTTCAACGGCCCGTGAGCAGTACTTC. Its protein product is CASSQTSTAREQYF.